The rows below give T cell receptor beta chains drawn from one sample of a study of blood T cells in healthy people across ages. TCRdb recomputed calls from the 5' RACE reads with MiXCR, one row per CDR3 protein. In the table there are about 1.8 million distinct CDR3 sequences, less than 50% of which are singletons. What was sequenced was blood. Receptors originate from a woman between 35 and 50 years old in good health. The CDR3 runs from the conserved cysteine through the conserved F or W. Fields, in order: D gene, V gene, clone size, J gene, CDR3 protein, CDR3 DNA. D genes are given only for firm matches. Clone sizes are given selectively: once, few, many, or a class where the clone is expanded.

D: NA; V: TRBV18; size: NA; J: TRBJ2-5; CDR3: CASSPSGGRDVYQETQYF; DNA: TGTGCCAGCTCACCTTCCGGGGGGCGTGATGTGTACCAAGAGACCCAGTACTTC
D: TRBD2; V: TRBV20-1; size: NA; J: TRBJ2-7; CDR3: CSARDLAGTYEQYF; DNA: TGCAGTGCTAGAGATCTAGCGGGGACCTACGAGCAGTACTTC
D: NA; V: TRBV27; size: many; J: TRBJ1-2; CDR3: CASSSDGNYGYTF; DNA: TGTGCCAGCAGTTCAGACGGGAACTATGGCTACACCTTC
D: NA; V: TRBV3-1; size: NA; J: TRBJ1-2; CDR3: CASSQSTYSNYGYTF; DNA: TGTGCCAGCAGCCAGTCGACATATTCTAACTATGGCTACACCTTC
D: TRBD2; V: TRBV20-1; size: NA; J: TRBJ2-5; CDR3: CSALSSGGKTQYF; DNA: TGCAGTGCTCTCTCTAGCGGGGGGAAGACCCAGTACTTC
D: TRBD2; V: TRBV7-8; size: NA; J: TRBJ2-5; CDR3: CASSLAASGEYTSQETQYF; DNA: TGTGCCAGCAGCTTAGCCGCTAGCGGGGAGTACACATCTCAAGAGACCCAGTACTTC
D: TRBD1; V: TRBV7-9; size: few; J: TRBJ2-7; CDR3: CASRKDRADTYEQYF; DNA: TGTGCCAGCAGAAAGGACAGGGCCGATACCTACGAGCAGTACTTC
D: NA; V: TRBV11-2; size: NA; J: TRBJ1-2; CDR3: CASRSTLNYGYTF; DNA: TGTGCCAGCAGGTCAACACTTAACTATGGCTACACCTTC
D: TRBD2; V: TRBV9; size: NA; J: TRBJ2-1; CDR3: CASSAPLREEDNEQFF; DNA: TGTGCCAGCAGCGCGCCTCTACGGGAGGAGGACAATGAGCAGTTCTTC
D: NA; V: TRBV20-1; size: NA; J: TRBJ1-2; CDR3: CSAPASYGYTF; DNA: TGCAGTGCCCCCGCCTCCTATGGCTACACCTTC
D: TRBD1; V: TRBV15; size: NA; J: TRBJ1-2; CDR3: CATTRTGVYGYTF; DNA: TGTGCCACCACACGGACAGGGGTATACGGCTACACCTTC
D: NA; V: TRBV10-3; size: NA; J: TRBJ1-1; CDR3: CAIRAAGARTEAFF; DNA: TGTGCCATCAGAGCGGCCGGAGCGAGAACTGAAGCTTTCTTT
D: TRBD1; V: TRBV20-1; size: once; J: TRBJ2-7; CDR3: CSARSPGTGGFYEQYF; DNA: TGCAGTGCTAGAAGCCCCGGAACAGGGGGTTTCTACGAGCAGTACTTC
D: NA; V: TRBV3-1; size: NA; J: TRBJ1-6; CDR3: CASSHRGRSHNSPLHF; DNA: TGTGCCAGCAGCCATCGGGGGCGCTCCCATAATTCACCCCTCCACTTT
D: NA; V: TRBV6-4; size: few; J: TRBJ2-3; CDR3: CASSDRGPDTQYF; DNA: TGTGCCAGCAGTGACAGGGGACCAGATACGCAGTATTTT
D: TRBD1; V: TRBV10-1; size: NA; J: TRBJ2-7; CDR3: CANPGQDYEQYF; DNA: TGCGCCAACCCGGGACAGGACTACGAGCAGTACTTC
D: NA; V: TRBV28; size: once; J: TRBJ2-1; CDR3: CASSPPLVGDQETQFF; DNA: TGTGCCAGCAGTCCGCCCCTCGTCGGGGACCAAGAGACCCAGTTCTTC
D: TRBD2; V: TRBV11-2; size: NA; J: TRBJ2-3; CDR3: CASSVPRTSGADTQYF; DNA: TGTGCCAGCAGCGTACCCCGGACTAGCGGGGCCGATACGCAGTATTTT
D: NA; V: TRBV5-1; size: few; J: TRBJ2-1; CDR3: CASSERGNSYNEQFF; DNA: TGCGCCAGCAGCGAGAGGGGGAACTCCTACAATGAGCAGTTCTTC
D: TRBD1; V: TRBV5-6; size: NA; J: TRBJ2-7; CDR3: CASSLGETGVYEQYF; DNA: TGTGCCAGCAGCTTGGGTGAGACAGGGGTCTACGAGCAGTACTTC